The 31 T cell receptor beta chains below all came from one sample that was sequenced in a study of response to subunit inactivated influenza vaccine. A single record per CDR3 protein comes from TCRdb applying MiXCR to the RT-PCR reads. The sample includes fewer than 600,000 distinct CDR3 sequences, around 7.7% seen only once; the top ten take around 13%. The sequencing here drew on PBMCs from blood, taken roughly 24 months after vaccination. Source of these receptors: a man aged 50-75 years who received an inactivated influenza vaccine.

This clonotype has only a few counts. The chain couples TRBV6-4 to TRBJ2-1; 8 positions agree with TRBD1. This CDR3 is built from 16 residues. Germline V CDR1 and CDR2: MRHNA, SNTAGT. V gave up 0 bases and J gave up 7 bases; unmatched junction bases: 8. The CDR3 spells CASSDSGRTGINEQFF. The DNA for the CDR3 is TGTGCCAGCAGTGACTCGGGGAGGACAGGGATTAATGAGCAGTTCTTC.

The rearrangement links TRBV7-9 to TRBJ2-3, with 10 bases lining up with TRBD1. From germline, CDR1 is SEHNR and CDR2 FQNEAQ (reference sequence). With V trimmed by 5 bases and J by 3 bases, 5 bases remained unmatched. CDR3 length: 15 amino acids. CDR3 amino acids: CASSRDRGMTDTQYF. The CDR3 DNA reads TGTGCCAGCAGCCGGGACAGGGGCATGACAGATACGCAGTATTTT.

This chain connects TRBV4-1 to TRBJ1-1; 10 bases align to TRBD1. Trimming at V came to 4 bases and at J to 8 bases, leaving 10 bases not matched to a gene. This CDR3 comprises 15 residues. The germline V gene has CDR1 MGHRA and CDR2 YSYEKL. The CDR3 loop is CASSRSGTGAPEAFF. The CDR3 DNA reads as TGCGCCAGCAGCCGCTCCGGGACAGGGGCACCGGAAGCTTTCTTT.

This rearrangement joins TRBV29-1 to TRBJ2-1; no firm D call. The CDR3 is made up of 12 amino acids. Trimming took 2 bases from V and 1 from J, leaving 3 bases between them. Germline V gene sequence: CDR1 SQVTM, CDR2 ANQGSEA. In nucleotides, the CDR3 is TGCAGCGTTGAATTTTCCTACAATGAGCAGTTCTTC. This translates into CSVEFSYNEQFF.

The chain couples TRBV15 to TRBJ2-7; D is perhaps TRBD2 (5 bases). Germline CDR1 reads LNHNV; CDR2 reads YYDKDF (reference sequence). CDR3 length: 11 amino acids. V was trimmed by 8 bases and J by 1 base, leaving 6 bases between them. The CDR3 DNA follows: TGTGCCACCGGGGAGTCCTACGAGCAGTACTTC. Translation: CATGESYEQYF.

This chain connects TRBV20-1 to TRBJ2-7; D is undetermined. Germline loops: CDR1 DFQATT, CDR2 SNEGSKA (reference sequence). This CDR3 has 13 residues. Between the trimmed V and J ends, which lost 0 bases and 1 base, there was a span of 7 bases. The CDR3 DNA reads as TGCAGTGCTAGAGATTACAAGTCCTACGAGCAGTACTTC. Encoded protein: CSARDYKSYEQYF.

This clonotype was counted at least ten times. In DNA, the CDR3 is TGCGCCAGCAGCCCGGGACAGGGGGTGAAGGGCTACACCTTC. Encoded protein: CASSPGQGVKGYTF. The V gene is TRBV5-1, the J gene TRBJ1-2; the match to TRBD1 covers 11 bases. Trimming took 4 bases from V and 8 from J; bases not matched to a gene: 7. Germline CDR1 is SGHRS and CDR2 is YFSETQ. CDR3 size: 14 residues.

As regards this clonotype: An end of the junction does not agree with germline; a read error may underlie this. The V call is TRBV27, the J call TRBJ1-4; 10 nucleotides match TRBD1. The CDR3 contains 14 residues. Germline values: CDR1 MNHEY, CDR2 SMNVEV (reference sequence). CDR3 in DNA: TGTGCCGGCAGCTGGACAGGGGGTGACGAAAAACTGTTTTTT. Translation: CAGSWTGGDEKLFF.

The chain carries TRBV6-4 and TRBJ2-7, with D tentatively TRBD1 or TRBD2 (5 bases each). V lost 4 bases and J lost 0, with 13 bases in between. This CDR3 has 15 amino acids. Germline values: CDR1 MRHNA, CDR2 SNTAGT. CDR3 in amino acids: CASSGSSGSSYEQYF. The CDR3 DNA sequence: TGTGCCAGCAGTGGAAGCTCAGGGAGCTCCTACGAGCAGTACTTC.

The V and J genes are TRBV7-6 and TRBJ2-1; 16 bases line up with TRBD2. CDR1 and CDR2 from the germline V gene are SGHVS and FNYEAQ. With V trimmed by 5 bases and J by 0 bases, 7 bases remained unmatched. This CDR3 spans 19 amino acids. This chain's CDR3 is CASSAGTSGRGSSYNEQFF. Written as DNA, the CDR3 is TGTGCCAGCAGCGCCGGGACTAGCGGGAGGGGGAGCTCCTACAATGAGCAGTTCTTC.

The CDR3 coding sequence is TGTGCCAGCAGCCAAGATCGCGCTAGCGGGAGAACGCAGTATTTT. Translating gives CASSQDRASGRTQYF. V is TRBV3-1 and J is TRBJ2-3; 10 positions agree with TRBD2. J lost 9 bases, V lost 0 bases, and 6 bases had no gene match. CDR3 length equals 15 residues. CDR1 LGHDT and CDR2 YNNKEL come from the germline V gene (reference sequence).

The chain employs TRBV3-1 and TRBJ2-3, with 10 bases fitting TRBD2. Trimming removed 11 bases from V and 1 base from J; junction bases left unmatched: 15. This CDR3 is 17 amino acids long. Germline V lookup: CDR1 LGHDT, CDR2 YNNKEL (reference sequence). CDR3 amino acids: CASTQPAGTSGTDTQYF. In DNA, the CDR3 is TGTGCCTCCACCCAACCCGCAGGGACTAGCGGCACAGATACGCAGTATTTT.

CDR3 in DNA: TGTGCCAGCAGCGCGGACAGGGGGCAGGGTCAGCCCCAGCATTTT. Translated, it gives CASSADRGQGQPQHF. The rearrangement joins TRBV2 to TRBJ1-5; 11 bases are shared with TRBD1. The CDR3 runs 15 residues. Germline loops: CDR1 SNHLY, CDR2 FYNNEI. Trimming took 6 bases from V and 6 from J; bases not matched to a gene: 7.

This clonotype was seen repeatedly, ten times or more. The chain employs TRBV4-3 and TRBJ1-5, with TRBD1 as a possible D gene (5 bases). The CDR3 is made up of 15 amino acids. The V gene's germline CDR1 is LGHNA and CDR2 YSLEER. Trimming cost V 4 bases and J 4 bases, with 14 bases left between them. CDR3 loop: CASSLTARDNQPQHF. CDR3 coding DNA: TGCGCCAGCAGCCTGACAGCGAGGGATAATCAGCCCCAGCATTTT.

The table lists this clonotype with a few counts. This chain links TRBV6-5 with TRBJ2-7; possibly TRBD1 for D (5 bases). The CDR3 contains 15 residues. CDR1 and CDR2 (germline): MNHEY, SVGAGI. V was trimmed by 0 bases and J by 7 bases, leaving 16 bases between them. CDR3 region: CASSYSSGPDGEQYF. The CDR3 DNA reads as TGTGCCAGCAGTTACTCCTCAGGGCCCGACGGGGAGCAGTACTTC.

This clonotype was observed a few times. The chain is built from TRBV5-1 and TRBJ2-3; 10 nucleotides match TRBD1. V shed 4 bases, J shed 3 bases, and the junction held 8 bases outside the gene matches. This CDR3 is 16 amino acids long. Germline V CDR1 and CDR2: SGHRS, YFSETQ. CDR3 region: CASSVGTGVWTDTQYF. Written as DNA, the CDR3 is TGCGCCAGCAGCGTCGGGACAGGGGTGTGGACAGATACGCAGTATTTT.

This clonotype was counted a single time. As the CDR3 is not closed by the conserved phenylalanine or tryptophan, this likely results from a read error. This chain uses TRBV11-1 with TRBJ2-6; 9 bases fit TRBD1. Germline V gene data show CDR1 as SGHAT and CDR2 as FQDESV (reference sequence). The CDR3 covers 18 residues. V lost 4 bases, J lost 0 bases, and 7 bases stayed unmatched. Here the CDR3 reads CASSSPGTGTSGANVLTS. In nucleotides, the CDR3 is TGTGCCAGCAGCTCACCCGGGACAGGGACCTCTGGGGCCAACGTCCTGACTTCC.

This clonotype turned up a few times. The chain uses TRBV19 and TRBJ1-5; TRBD1 is a possible D gene (6 bases). Looked up from germline, CDR1 is LNHDA and CDR2 is SQIVND (reference sequence). V lost 4 bases, J lost 1 base, and 11 bases lay in between. The length of the CDR3 is 15 residues. Here the CDR3 DNA reads TGTGCCAGTAGTAATTACGGACAGAGCAATCAGCCCCAGCATTTT. It specifies CASSNYGQSNQPQHF.

At least ten counts were recorded for this clonotype. The genes are TRBV15 and TRBJ2-1; D may be TRBD1 (6 bases). The CDR3 loop spans 14 amino acids. Germline CDR1 LNHNV, CDR2 YYDKDF (reference sequence). Trimming pared 0 bases from V and 4 bases from J, leaving 7 bases between. The CDR3 DNA reads as TGTGCCACCAGCAGAGACAGGGGTTACAATGAGCAGTTCTTC. It translates to CATSRDRGYNEQFF.

The J gene is TRBJ2-3, the V gene TRBV28; TRBD2 aligns across 11 bases. The germline gives CDR1 MDHEN, CDR2 SYDVKM. The CDR3 has 16 residues. The V segment lost 5 bases and the J segment 5 bases; nucleotides outside the gene matches: 9. The CDR3 DNA follows: TGTGCCAGCAGTCCGATAGCGGGAGGGCTCAGAGATACGCAGTATTTT. Amino acids: CASSPIAGGLRDTQYF.

This clonotype was observed a few times. The chain carries TRBV9 and TRBJ2-7, with D possibly TRBD1 on 6 matching bases. The CDR3 has 15 residues. The V end lost 0 bases, the J end lost 3 bases, and 13 bases lay between the germline ends. Germline lookup yields CDR1 SGDLS and CDR2 YYNGEE. CDR3 nucleotide sequence: TGTGCCAGCAGCGTAGAGGCAGGGGTAGGCTACGAGCAGTACTTC. Residues: CASSVEAGVGYEQYF.

The chain joins TRBV2 to TRBJ2-2, with 15 positions matching TRBD2. The CDR3 totals 16 residues. The germline CDR1 and CDR2 sequences are SNHLY and FYNNEI. With 7 bases clipped from V and 4 bases from J, the junction kept 4 bases outside the gene matches. The CDR3 here is CASTGTSGRPTGELFF. In DNA, the CDR3 is TGTGCCAGCACCGGGACTAGCGGGAGGCCCACCGGGGAGCTGTTTTTT.

This clonotype was detected many times. The rearrangement links TRBV5-6 to TRBJ2-1, with 7 bases lining up with TRBD2. With 5 bases clipped from V and 5 bases from J, the junction kept 13 bases outside the gene matches. The CDR3 contains 16 residues. Germline CDR1 SGHDT, CDR2 YYEEEE. DNA for the CDR3: TGTGCCAGCAGTCTTCTCCGGGACTACCTCAACAATGAGCAGTTCTTC. Its protein product is CASSLLRDYLNNEQFF.

This chain uses TRBV20-1 with TRBJ1-1; the D is unclear. This CDR3 region has 11 residues. Germline lookup yields CDR1 DFQATT and CDR2 SNEGSKA (reference sequence). Trimming took off 6 bases at V and 8 bases at J, with 13 bases between the two ends. CDR3 residues: CSARTSSEAFF. The CDR3 coding sequence is TGCAGTGCAAGGACCAGCTCGGAAGCTTTCTTT.

The chain is built from TRBV15 and TRBJ2-3; D is tentatively TRBD1 or TRBD2 (6 bases each). From germline, CDR1 is LNHNV and CDR2 YYDKDF (reference sequence). The CDR3 loop spans 14 amino acids. Trimming shortened V by 4 bases and J by 5 bases, and 13 bases separated the two germline ends. CDR3 nucleotide sequence: TGTGCCACCAGCAATCCGGGGGCGGGAGATACGCAGTATTTT. Encoded protein: CATSNPGAGDTQYF.

This clonotype was recorded many times. This sequence joins TRBV7-2 and TRBJ2-1; a possible D gene is TRBD2 (5 bases). V lost 6 bases and J lost 4, with 19 bases in between. The CDR3 has 16 amino acids. CDR1 and CDR2 (germline): SGHTA, FQGNSA. The CDR3 spells CASSSTGQRIYNEQFF. The CDR3 coding sequence is TGTGCCAGCAGTTCAACGGGCCAGCGGATTTACAATGAGCAGTTCTTC. Full variable domain (remainder filled in from reference TRBV7-2 and TRBJ2-1): GAGVSQSPSNKVTEKGKDVELRCDPISGHTALYWYRQSLGQGLEFLIYFQGNSAPDKSGLPSDRFSAERTGGSVSTLTIQRTQQEDSAVYLCASSSTGQRIYNEQFFGPGTRLTVL.

This clonotype occurred many times. V and J are TRBV11-2 and TRBJ2-5; D possibly matches TRBD1 or TRBD2 (5 bases each). The CDR3 has 15 residues. Germline V gene data show CDR1 as SGHAT and CDR2 as FQNNGV. The ends were cut back, 3 bases at V and 1 base at J, with 12 bases in the middle. CDR3 amino acids: CASSFRERGQETQYF. CDR3 bases: TGTGCCAGCAGCTTTAGGGAGAGGGGCCAAGAGACCCAGTACTTC.

The chain links TRBV20-1 to TRBJ2-7; TRBD1 matches at 8 bases. Trimming cost V 5 bases and J 3 bases; bases outside gene matches: 6. The CDR3 extends over 13 amino acids. Germline V gene lookup returns CDR1 DFQATT and CDR2 SNEGSKA (reference sequence). The CDR3 sequence: CSALTGERYEQYF. CDR3 DNA sequence: TGCAGTGCTCTGACAGGGGAACGCTACGAGCAGTACTTC.

The table lists this clonotype with many counts. CDR3 in amino acids: CAWSVLQTNYEQYF. The CDR3, as DNA: TGTGCCTGGAGTGTACTCCAAACGAACTACGAGCAGTACTTC. The chain joins TRBV30 to TRBJ2-7; D unclear. V was shortened by 0 bases and J by 3 bases, with 12 bases between the two germline ends. The CDR3 has 14 residues. Germline CDR1 reads GTSNPN; CDR2 reads SVGIG (reference sequence).

The chain uses TRBV4-2 and TRBJ2-3; no clear D. The V end was cut by 4 bases, the J end by 6 bases, with 11 bases between. Germline lookup yields CDR1 LGHNA and CDR2 YNFKEQ. This CDR3 region has 13 residues. For the CDR3, the DNA is TGTGCCAGCAGCCCCCAGCAGTGGGATACGCAGTATTTT. This encodes CASSPQQWDTQYF.

The chain has TRBV12-3 or TRBV12-4 and TRBJ2-7, with TRBD1 matching over 7 bases. The V segment lost 5 bases and the J segment 0 bases; nucleotides outside the gene matches: 4. The CDR3 is made up of 14 amino acids. The CDR3 is CASSRTGPSYEQYF. DNA of the CDR3: TGTGCCAGCAGTAGGACAGGACCCTCCTACGAGCAGTACTTC.